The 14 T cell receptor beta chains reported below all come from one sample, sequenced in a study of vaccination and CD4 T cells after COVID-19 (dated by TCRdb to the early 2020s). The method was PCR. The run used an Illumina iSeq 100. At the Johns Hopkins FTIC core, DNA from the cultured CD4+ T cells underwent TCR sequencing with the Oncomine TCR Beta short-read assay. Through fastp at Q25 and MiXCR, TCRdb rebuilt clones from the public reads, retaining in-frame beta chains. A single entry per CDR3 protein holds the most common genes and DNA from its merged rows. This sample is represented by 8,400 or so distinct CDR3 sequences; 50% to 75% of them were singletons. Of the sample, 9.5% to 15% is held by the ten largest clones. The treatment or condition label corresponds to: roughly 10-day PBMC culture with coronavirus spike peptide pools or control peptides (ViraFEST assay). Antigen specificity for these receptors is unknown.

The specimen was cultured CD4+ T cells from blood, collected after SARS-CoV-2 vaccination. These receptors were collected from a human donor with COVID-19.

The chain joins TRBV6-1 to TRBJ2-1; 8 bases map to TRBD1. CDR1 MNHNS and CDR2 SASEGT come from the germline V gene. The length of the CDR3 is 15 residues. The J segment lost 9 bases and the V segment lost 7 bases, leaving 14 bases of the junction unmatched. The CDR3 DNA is TGTGCCAGCACTACCACCGGGACAGGTCTCGTTGAGCAGTTCTTC. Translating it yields CASTTTGTGLVEQFF.

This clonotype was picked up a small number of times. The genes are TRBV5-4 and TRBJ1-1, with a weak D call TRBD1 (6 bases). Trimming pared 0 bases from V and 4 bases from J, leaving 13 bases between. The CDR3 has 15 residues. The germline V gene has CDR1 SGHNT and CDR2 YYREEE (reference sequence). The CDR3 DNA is TGTGCCAGCAGCTTGGATTCTGGGACACGCACTGAAGCTTTCTTT. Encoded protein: CASSLDSGTRTEAFF.

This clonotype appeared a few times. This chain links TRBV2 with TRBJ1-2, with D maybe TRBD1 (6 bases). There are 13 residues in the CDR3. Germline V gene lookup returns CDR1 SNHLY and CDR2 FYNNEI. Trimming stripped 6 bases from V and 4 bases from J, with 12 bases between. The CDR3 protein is CASRVRDIYGYTF. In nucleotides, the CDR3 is TGTGCCAGCAGGGTCCGGGACATCTATGGCTACACCTTC.

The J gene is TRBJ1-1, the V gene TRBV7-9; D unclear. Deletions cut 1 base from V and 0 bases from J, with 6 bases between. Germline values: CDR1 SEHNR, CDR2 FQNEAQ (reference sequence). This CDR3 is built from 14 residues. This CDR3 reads CASSLDNMNTEAFF. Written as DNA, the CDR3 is TGTGCCAGCAGCTTAGACAACATGAACACTGAAGCTTTCTTT. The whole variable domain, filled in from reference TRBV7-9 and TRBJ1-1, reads DTGVSQNPRHKITKRGQNVTFRCDPISEHNRLYWYRQTLGQGPEFLTYFQNEAQLEKSRLLSDRFSAERPKGSFSTLEIQRTEQGDSAMYLCASSLDNMNTEAFFGQGTRLTVV.

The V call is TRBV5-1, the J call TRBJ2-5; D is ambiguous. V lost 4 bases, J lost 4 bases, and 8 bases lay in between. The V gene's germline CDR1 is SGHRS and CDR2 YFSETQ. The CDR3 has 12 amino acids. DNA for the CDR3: TGCGCCAGCAGCGCTATGCGAGAGACCCAGTACTTC. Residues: CASSAMRETQYF.

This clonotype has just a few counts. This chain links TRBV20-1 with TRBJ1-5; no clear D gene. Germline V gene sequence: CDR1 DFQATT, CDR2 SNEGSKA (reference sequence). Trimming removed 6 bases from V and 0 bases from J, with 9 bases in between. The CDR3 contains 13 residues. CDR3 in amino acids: CSARQDSNQPQHF. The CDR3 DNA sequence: TGCAGTGCCAGGCAGGATAGCAATCAGCCCCAGCATTTT.

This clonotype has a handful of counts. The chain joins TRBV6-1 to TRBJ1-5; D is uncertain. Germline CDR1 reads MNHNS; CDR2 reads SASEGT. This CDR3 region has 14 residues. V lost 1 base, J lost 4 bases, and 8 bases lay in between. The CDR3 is CASSEGSTNQPQHF. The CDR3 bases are TGTGCCAGCAGTGAAGGCTCGACTAATCAGCCCCAGCATTTT.

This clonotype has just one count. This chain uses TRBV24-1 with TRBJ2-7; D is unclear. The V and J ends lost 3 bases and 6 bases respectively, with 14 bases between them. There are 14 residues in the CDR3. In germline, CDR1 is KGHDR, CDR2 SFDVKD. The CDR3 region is CATSDRYQASEQYF. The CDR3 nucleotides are TGTGCCACCAGTGATAGGTATCAGGCGAGCGAGCAGTACTTC.

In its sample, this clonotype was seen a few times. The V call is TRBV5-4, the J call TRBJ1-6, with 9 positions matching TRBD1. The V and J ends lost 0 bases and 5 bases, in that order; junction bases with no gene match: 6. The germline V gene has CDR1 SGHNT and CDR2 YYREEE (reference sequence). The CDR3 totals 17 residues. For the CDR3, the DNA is TGTGCCAGCAGCTTGGCTTGGGGACAGGGCAATAATTCACCCCTCCACTTT. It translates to CASSLAWGQGNNSPLHF.

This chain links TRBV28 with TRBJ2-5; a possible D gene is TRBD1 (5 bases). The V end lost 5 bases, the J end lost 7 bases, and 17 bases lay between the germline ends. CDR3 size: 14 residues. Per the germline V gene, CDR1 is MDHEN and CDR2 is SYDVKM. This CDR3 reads CASSPDRRKGTQYF. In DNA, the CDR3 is TGTGCCAGCAGTCCCGACAGACGAAAGGGGACCCAGTACTTC. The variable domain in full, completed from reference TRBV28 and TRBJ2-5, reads DVKVTQSSRYLVKRTGEKVFLECVQDMDHENMFWYRQDPGLGLRLIYFSYDVKMKEKGDIPEGYSVSREKKERFSLILESASTNQTSMYLCASSPDRRKGTQYFGPGTRLLVL.

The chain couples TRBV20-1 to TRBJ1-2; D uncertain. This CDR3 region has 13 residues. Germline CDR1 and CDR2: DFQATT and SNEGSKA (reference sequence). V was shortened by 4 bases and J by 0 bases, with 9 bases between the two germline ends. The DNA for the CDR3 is TGCAGTGCTATGGACGGCTCTAACTATGGCTACACCTTC. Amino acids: CSAMDGSNYGYTF.

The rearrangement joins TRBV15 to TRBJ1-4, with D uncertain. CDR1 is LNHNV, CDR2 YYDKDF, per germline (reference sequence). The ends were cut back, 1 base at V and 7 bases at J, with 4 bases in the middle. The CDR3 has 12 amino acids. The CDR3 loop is CATSRGGEKLFF. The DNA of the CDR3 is TGTGCCACCAGCAGAGGGGGTGAAAAACTGTTTTTT.

The CDR3 here is CASSALRGSYGYTF. The DNA for the CDR3 is TGTGCCAGCAGTGCCCTCAGGGGAAGCTATGGCTACACCTTC. This chain uses TRBV6-1 with TRBJ1-2; D might be TRBD1 (6 bases). This CDR3 spans 14 amino acids. The germline gives CDR1 MNHNS, CDR2 SASEGT. Between the trimmed V and J ends, which lost 4 bases and 4 bases, there was a span of 13 bases.

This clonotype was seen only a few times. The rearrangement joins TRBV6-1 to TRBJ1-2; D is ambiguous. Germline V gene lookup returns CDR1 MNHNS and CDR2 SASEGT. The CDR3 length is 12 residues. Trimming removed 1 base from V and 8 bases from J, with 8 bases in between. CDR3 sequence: CASSEVVSGYTF. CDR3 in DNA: TGTGCCAGCAGTGAAGTTGTTAGCGGCTACACCTTC.